The source of this T cell receptor beta chain is a study of blood T cell repertoires in COVID-19. The assay was immunoSEQ multiplex PCR, and TCRdb's table has in-frame clones only and misses some. The table shows about 240,000 clones, with 83% occurring only once. Across 20 to 25 US areas, participants ranged in age from roughly 18 to 95 years. This sequence originates from a middle-aged woman who had been exposed to COVID-19. Source material: PBMCs or T cells enriched from blood (not recorded which).

The chain's CDR3 is CASSMTGVNTGELFF. The CDR3 nucleotides are TGTGCCAGTAGTATGACAGGGGTTAACACCGGGGAGCTGTTTTTT. V is TRBV19 and J is TRBJ2-2, with 8 bases identical to TRBD1. Germline lookup yields CDR1 LNHDA and CDR2 SQIVND (reference sequence). This CDR3 spans 15 amino acids. With V trimmed by 3 bases and J by 2 bases, 2 bases remained unmatched.